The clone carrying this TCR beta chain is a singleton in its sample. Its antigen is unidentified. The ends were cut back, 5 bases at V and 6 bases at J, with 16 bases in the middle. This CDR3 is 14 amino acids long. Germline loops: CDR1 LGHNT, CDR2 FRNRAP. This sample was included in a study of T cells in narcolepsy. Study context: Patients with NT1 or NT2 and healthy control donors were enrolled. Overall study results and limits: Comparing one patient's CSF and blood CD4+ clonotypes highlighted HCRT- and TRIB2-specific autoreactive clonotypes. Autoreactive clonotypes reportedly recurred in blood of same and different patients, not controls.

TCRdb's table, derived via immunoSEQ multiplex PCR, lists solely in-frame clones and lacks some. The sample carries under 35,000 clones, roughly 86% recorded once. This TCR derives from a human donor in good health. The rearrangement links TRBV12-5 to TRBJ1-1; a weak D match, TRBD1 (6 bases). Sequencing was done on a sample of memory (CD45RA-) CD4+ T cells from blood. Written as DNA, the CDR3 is TGTGCTAGTGGTATGGGACGGGGGGCTGCTGAAGCTTTCTTT. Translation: CASGMGRGAAEAFF. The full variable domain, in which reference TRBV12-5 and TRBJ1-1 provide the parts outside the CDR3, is DARVTQTPRHKVTEMGQEVTMRCQPILGHNTVFWYRQTMMQGLELLAYFRNRAPLDDSGMPKDRFSAEMPDATLATLKIQPSEPRDSAVYFCASGMGRGAAEAFFGQGTRLTVV.